This is a list of T cell receptor beta chains from one sample in a study of shared clonotypes between healthy human individuals. Data came from immunoSEQ multiplex PCR; TCRdb stores just in-frame clones and leaves some out. The sample has around 2,100,000 clones, 85% to 95% seen once. Sequencing was performed on naive CD8+ T cells sorted from blood. The receptor set was obtained from a man between 18 and 35 years old in good health. Both conserved end residues are part of each CDR3. The D gene is left open where the match is weak. Clone size is stated in some rows and not others, as once, few, many or a class when expanded.

once	TRBV7-9	TRBD1	TRBJ1-1	TGTGCCAGCGGACGGACAGGGAACACTGAAGCTTTCTTT	CASGRTGNTEAFF
.	TRBV5-4	.	TRBJ2-7	TGTGCCAGCAGCTTAATGGGCAGCGGGGAGCAGTACTTC	CASSLMGSGEQYF
.	TRBV2	.	TRBJ1-2	TGTGCCAGCAGTGAATGGGAAGTTTCCTATGGCTACACCTTC	CASSEWEVSYGYTF
.	TRBV2	.	TRBJ2-3	TGTGCCAGCACGGCTAGGTACCTCACAGATACGCAGTATTTT	CASTARYLTDTQYF
.	TRBV27	TRBD1	TRBJ2-2	TGTGCCAGCGTGGGACAGGGTTACACCGGGGAGCTGTTTTTT	CASVGQGYTGELFF
.	TRBV5-1	TRBD1	TRBJ2-5	TGCGCCAGCAGCTTGGCGACAGGGGCCCAAGAGACCCAGTACTTC	CASSLATGAQETQYF
.	TRBV25-1	.	TRBJ1-2	TGTGCCAGCAGCGGGGGAGCAGTCCATGGCTACACCTTC	CASSGGAVHGYTF
.	TRBV6-1	.	TRBJ1-2	TGTGCCAGCAGTGACCGACTACAGAGCTCCGGCTATGGCTACACCTTC	CASSDRLQSSGYGYTF
.	TRBV28	.	TRBJ1-1	TGTGCCAGCACCCTACACACAAACACTGAAGCTTTCTTT	CASTLHTNTEAFF
.	TRBV4-3	.	TRBJ1-1	TGCGCCAGCAGCCAGTCGTCAGTAAACACTGAAGCTTTCTTT	CASSQSSVNTEAFF
.	TRBV6-5	.	TRBJ2-7	TGTGCCAGCAGTTATTATTCGGGAGAGCAGTACTTC	CASSYYSGEQYF
.	TRBV6-6	.	TRBJ2-7	TGTGCCAGCACGAATAATCCCTACGAGCAGTACTTC	CASTNNPYEQYF
.	TRBV4-1	TRBD1	TRBJ2-7	TGCGCCAGTTCGACAGGGCAGAGCTCCTACGAGCAGTACTTC	CASSTGQSSYEQYF
.	TRBV29-1	TRBD1	TRBJ1-2	TGCAGCGGCAGGACAGGGGCTAACTATGGCTACACCTTC	CSGRTGANYGYTF
.	TRBV29-1	.	TRBJ2-2	TGCAGCGTTGAAGATCTGGCAGCCGGGGACACCGGGGAGCTGTTTTTT	CSVEDLAAGDTGELFF
.	TRBV23-1	.	TRBJ2-7	TGCGCCAGCAGTCAATCTTACAGAAGATACGAGCAGTACTTC	CASSQSYRRYEQYF
.	TRBV7-2	TRBD1	TRBJ2-7	TGTGCCAGCAGCTTAGAGGACAGGGGGTGGTACGAGCAGTACTTC	CASSLEDRGWYEQYF
.	TRBV5-1	.	TRBJ2-7	TGCGCCAGCAGCTCTGGCGGGCCCCAGGCCGACGAGCAGTACTTC	CASSSGGPQADEQYF
.	TRBV14	TRBD1	TRBJ1-2	TGTGCCAGCAGCCCGGACAGGAGCTATGGCTACACCTTC	CASSPDRSYGYTF
.	TRBV29-1	TRBD2	TRBJ2-5	TGCAGCGTTGAGGGACTGCTAGCGGCAGAGACCCAGTACTTC	CSVEGLLAAETQYF
.	TRBV27	.	TRBJ2-7	TGTGCCAGCAGTTTAGGGGGAACATCCTACGAGCAGTACTTC	CASSLGGTSYEQYF
.	TRBV28	.	TRBJ2-7	TGTGCCAGCAGCCCGGAGTGGGGGCTCTACGAGCAGTACTTC	CASSPEWGLYEQYF
.	TRBV19	.	TRBJ1-1	TGTGCCAGTATGGTTGGGATTTTGGACACTGAAGCTTTCTTT	CASMVGILDTEAFF
.	TRBV5-6	.	TRBJ2-7	TGTGCCAGCAGCGGGAGCTACGGCTCCTACGAGCAGTACTTC	CASSGSYGSYEQYF
once	TRBV20-1	TRBD1	TRBJ1-1	TGCAGTGCTAGATACACAGGGGGAGATTTCTTT	CSARYTGGDFF
.	TRBV9	TRBD2	TRBJ2-7	TGTGCCAGCAGCCTAGCGGGGGGGACCTACGAGCAGTACTTC	CASSLAGGTYEQYF
.	TRBV25-1	.	TRBJ2-1	TGTGCCAGCAGTTCCCATAATGAGCAGTTCTTC	CASSSHNEQFF
.	TRBV19	.	TRBJ2-1	TGTGCCAGTAGCTCCGGGACACCGGGATACGATGAGCAGTTCTTC	CASSSGTPGYDEQFF
.	TRBV6-6	TRBD1	TRBJ2-5	TGTGCAGCTGAGAGACAGGGGTACCAAGAGACCCAGTACTTC	CAAERQGYQETQYF
.	TRBV6-5	TRBD1	TRBJ1-2	TGTGCCAGCAGTTACGGACAGGGGAATGGCTACACCTTC	CASSYGQGNGYTF
.	TRBV15	.	TRBJ1-5	TGTGCCACCAGCAGAGATAGGTCTATACAGCCCCAGCATTTT	CATSRDRSIQPQHF
.	TRBV7-9	.	TRBJ2-5	TGTGCCAGCAGCGCGAACCCCTCAGGGGTTGGAGAGACCCAGTACTTC	CASSANPSGVGETQYF
.	TRBV15	TRBD1	TRBJ1-2	TGTGCCACCAGCACGGAGACAGGGGACGGCTACACCTTC	CATSTETGDGYTF
.	TRBV27	.	TRBJ2-7	TGTGCCAGCAGTTTATCCCGCCAGGGTGCCTCCTACGAGCAGTACTTC	CASSLSRQGASYEQYF
.	TRBV7-9	TRBD1	TRBJ1-5	TGTGCCAGCAGCATAAACAGGGGGGGTTTCAGCAATCAGCCCCAGCATTTT	CASSINRGGFSNQPQHF
.	TRBV28	.	TRBJ1-5	TGTGCCAGCAGTTTCGGGCGGGGAGAAAATCAGCCCCAGCATTTT	CASSFGRGENQPQHF
.	TRBV14	.	TRBJ1-3	TGTGCCAGCAGCCAAGAGGGCAGGGGATCGTCTGGAAACACCATATATTTT	CASSQEGRGSSGNTIYF
.	TRBV13	.	TRBJ2-7	TGTGCCAGCAGCTCGGAGGACAGTTTCTACGAGCAGTACTTC	CASSSEDSFYEQYF
.	TRBV6-5	TRBD2	TRBJ2-7	TGTGCCAGCTGCGGGAGGGGGGTAGGGGAGCAGTACTTC	CASCGRGVGEQYF
.	TRBV19	TRBD2	TRBJ2-3	TGTGCCAGTAGTATTTCACGGACTAGCGGGAGTGGCAGCACAGATACGCAGTATTTT	CASSISRTSGSGSTDTQYF
.	TRBV4-3	TRBD2	TRBJ2-1	TGCGCCAGCAGCCCCGGGACTAGCGGGGGGAGCTCCTACAATGAGCAGTTCTTC	CASSPGTSGGSSYNEQFF
.	TRBV19	TRBD1	TRBJ1-3	TGTGCCAGTCGGGACAGGGGATATGGAAACACCATATATTTT	CASRDRGYGNTIYF
.	TRBV11-2	.	TRBJ2-7	TGTGCCAGCAGCTTAGTTCCCCTCGAGCAGTACTTC	CASSLVPLEQYF
.	TRBV7-9	.	TRBJ1-1	TGTGCCAGCGGGGAGACAGTGAGTACTGAAGCTTTCTTT	CASGETVSTEAFF
.	TRBV19	TRBD2	TRBJ2-2	TGTGCCAGTAGTATGGCCGATATGGCGGGAGGGCCAATCCTAAACACCGGGGAGCTGTTTTTT	CASSMADMAGGPILNTGELFF